These 25 T cell receptor beta chains share one sample of origin, sequenced in a study of shared clonotypes between healthy human individuals. Profiled with immunoSEQ multiplex PCR; TCRdb holds only in-frame clones, not every one. The sample consists of fewer than 1 million clones, 96% of them appearing once. CD45RO-negative CD8 cells positively selected for CCR7 made up the naive population, which excluded terminally differentiated effector memory CD45RA+ cells. Material for sequencing was naive CD8+ T cells sorted from blood. Receptors were obtained from a man aged 25-40 years in good health.

This clone is a singleton in its sample. The V gene is TRBV7-9, the J gene TRBJ2-7, with no clear D. The germline CDR1 and CDR2 sequences are SEHNR and FQNEAQ (reference sequence). This CDR3 is built from 12 residues. CDR3 amino acids: CALLSPNYEQYF. CDR3 in DNA: TGTGCACTCCTTAGCCCGAACTACGAGCAGTACTTC.

The gene calls are TRBV6-1 and TRBJ1-2; D is uncertain. The CDR3 covers 13 residues. CDR1 and CDR2 from the germline V gene are MNHNS and SASEGT. Trimming took off 2 bases at V and 8 bases at J, with 12 bases between the two ends. The CDR3 reads CASSEKSTRGYTF. The CDR3 DNA follows: TGTGCCAGCAGTGAAAAGTCAACGAGGGGCTACACCTTC.

The chain employs TRBV13 and TRBJ2-2; D not certain. V was trimmed by 5 bases and J by 8 bases, leaving 12 bases between them. This CDR3 has 13 residues. CDR1 PRHDT and CDR2 FYEKMQ come from the germline V gene (reference sequence). The DNA for the CDR3 is TGTGCCAGCAGCCCCGAGTCTTCTGGGGAGCTGTTTTTT. Translation gives CASSPESSGELFF.

The CDR3 here is CASTIGTEYNEQFF. DNA of the CDR3: TGTGCCAGCACCATAGGGACAGAATACAATGAGCAGTTCTTC. This rearrangement joins TRBV27 to TRBJ2-1; 7 bases agree with TRBD1. This CDR3 contains 14 residues. V dropped 7 bases and J dropped 4; count of bases not matched to a gene: 7. Germline values: CDR1 MNHEY, CDR2 SMNVEV (reference sequence).

Only one count was recorded for this clone. This chain links TRBV7-7 with TRBJ2-7; 7 nucleotides match TRBD2. Germline lookup yields CDR1 SSHAT and CDR2 FNYEAQ (reference sequence). V shed 5 bases, J shed 6 bases, and the junction held 10 bases outside the gene matches. The CDR3 has 14 amino acids. The CDR3 region is CASSPIPGGGEQYF. The CDR3 nucleotides read TGTGCCAGCAGCCCAATCCCGGGGGGAGGCGAGCAGTACTTC.

J is TRBJ2-5 and V is TRBV7-9; 9 bases line up with TRBD1. The CDR3 is 16 residues long. CDR1 SEHNR and CDR2 FQNEAQ come from the germline V gene (reference sequence). J lost 2 bases, V lost 5 bases, and 9 bases had no gene match. CDR3 region: CASSPGQGGLQETQYF. CDR3 DNA: TGTGCCAGCAGCCCGGGACAGGGAGGTCTGCAAGAGACCCAGTACTTC. Looking up the rest from reference TRBV7-9 and TRBJ2-5 gives the full variable domain: DTGVSQNPRHKITKRGQNVTFRCDPISEHNRLYWYRQTLGQGPEFLTYFQNEAQLEKSRLLSDRFSAERPKGSFSTLEIQRTEQGDSAMYLCASSPGQGGLQETQYFGPGTRLLVL.

V and J are TRBV7-6 and TRBJ2-7, with D perhaps TRBD1 or TRBD2 (5 bases each). Trimming cost V 1 base and J 0 bases, with 13 bases left between them. The V gene's germline CDR1 is SGHVS and CDR2 FNYEAQ. This CDR3 has 16 amino acids. The CDR3: CASSLGRDGSSYEQYF. In DNA, the CDR3 is TGTGCCAGCAGCTTAGGCCGGGACGGCAGCTCCTACGAGCAGTACTTC.

The chain uses TRBV18 and TRBJ2-7; 11 nucleotides match TRBD2. This CDR3 contains 16 residues. With V trimmed by 6 bases and J by 2 bases, 9 bases remained unmatched. Germline CDR1 reads KGHSH; CDR2 reads LQKENI. CDR3 DNA sequence: TGTGCCAGCTCGACAGGAGTGGGACTAGCGGCCTACGAGCAGTACTTC. Its protein is CASSTGVGLAAYEQYF.

The genes are TRBV5-8 and TRBJ2-2; TRBD2 is a possible D gene (5 bases). CDR3 size: 15 residues. Germline V lookup: CDR1 SGHTS, CDR2 YDEGEE. Trimming stripped 0 bases from V and 0 bases from J, with 6 bases between. The DNA of the CDR3 is TGTGCCAGCAGCTTGGGGGGAGCGAACACCGGGGAGCTGTTTTTT. This codes for CASSLGGANTGELFF.

A word on this clone: Distinct nucleotide sequences in the sample also encode this CDR3. The rearrangement joins TRBV2 to TRBJ2-7; perhaps TRBD1 as D (5 bases). CDR3 length: 12 residues. Per the germline V gene, CDR1 is SNHLY and CDR2 is FYNNEI. Trimming stripped 7 bases from V and 2 bases from J, with 9 bases between. The CDR3 reads CASKGRAYEQYF. CDR3 in DNA: TGTGCCAGCAAGGGCAGGGCCTACGAGCAGTACTTC.

V and J are TRBV29-1 and TRBJ2-7; TRBD2 matches at 14 bases. Trimming at V came to 6 bases and at J to 5 bases, leaving 6 bases not matched to a gene. This CDR3 region has 14 residues. Germline-derived CDR1 and CDR2 are SQVTM and ANQGSEA. The DNA of the CDR3 is TGCAGCGTAGTGGGACTAGCGGGAGTAAACGAGCAGTACTTC. Translation: CSVVGLAGVNEQYF.

J is TRBJ2-7 and V is TRBV7-2, with 7 bases identical to TRBD1. After removal of 2 bases from V and 3 bases from J, the junction contained 19 bases not matched to a gene. The CDR3 extends over 19 amino acids. The germline gives CDR1 SGHTA, CDR2 FQGNSA. The DNA for the CDR3 is TGTGCCAGCAGCTTAAATTTGGGAAGCGACGAGGGGGCTATCTACGAGCAGTACTTC. Translated: CASSLNLGSDEGAIYEQYF.

The V and J genes are TRBV27 and TRBJ2-3; unclear D gene. Germline CDR1 MNHEY, CDR2 SMNVEV (reference sequence). With 5 bases removed from V and 2 bases from J, the gap between germline ends came to 14 bases. CDR3 length equals 15 residues. The CDR3 region has the DNA TGTGCCAGCAGTCCCCTCTCAGAAGTCACAGATACGCAGTATTTT. Translating it yields CASSPLSEVTDTQYF.

CDR3 region: CASSPESGTQYF. CDR3 nucleotide sequence: TGTGCCAGCAGCCCTGAGAGCGGGACCCAGTACTTC. The chain is built from TRBV4-2 and TRBJ2-5, with TRBD2 as a possible D gene (5 bases). Trimming cost V 4 bases and J 7 bases, with 10 bases left between them. The CDR3 sequence is 12 residues long. Germline CDR1 reads LGHNA; CDR2 reads YNFKEQ.

This rearrangement joins TRBV11-2 to TRBJ2-7; TRBD2 matches 7 bases. The length of the CDR3 is 18 residues. The germline V gene encodes CDR1 SGHAT and CDR2 FQNNGV. The J segment lost 3 bases and the V segment lost 5 bases, leaving 19 bases of the junction unmatched. As DNA, the CDR3 is TGTGCCAGCAGCGGAGGTCCCCGGGGGGTCGCGGGAGTCTACGAGCAGTACTTC. This codes for CASSGGPRGVAGVYEQYF.

This sequence joins TRBV5-1 and TRBJ1-2; 11 nucleotides line up with TRBD1. V lost 3 bases and J lost 6; bases outside the gene matches: 10. Germline V gives CDR1 SGHRS, CDR2 YFSETQ. This CDR3 spans 16 amino acids. The CDR3 DNA reads as TGCGCCAGCAGCTATACCGGGACAGGGGGTAGCGATGGCTACACCTTC. Translating gives CASSYTGTGGSDGYTF.

The chain uses TRBV5-1 and TRBJ2-3; no clear D. The CDR3 has 17 amino acids. CDR1 and CDR2 (germline): SGHRS, YFSETQ. V lost 0 bases and J lost 0, with 14 bases in between. CDR3 protein: CASSLVFSVSSTDTQYF. The CDR3 nucleotides read TGCGCCAGCAGCTTGGTGTTTTCGGTCTCTAGCACAGATACGCAGTATTTT.

The chain is built from TRBV11-2 and TRBJ2-5; the match to TRBD2 covers 9 bases. V gave up 1 base and J gave up 4 bases; unmatched junction bases: 7. Germline lookup yields CDR1 SGHAT and CDR2 FQNNGV. The CDR3 contains 16 residues. CDR3 DNA: TGTGCCAGCAGCTTAGCTCTAGCGGGATTGGTAGAGACCCAGTACTTC. Amino acid sequence: CASSLALAGLVETQYF. Based on the CDR3 plus reference TRBV11-2 and TRBJ2-5, the full variable domain is EAGVAQSPRYKIIEKRQSVAFWCNPISGHATLYWYQQILGQGPKLLIQFQNNGVVDDSQLPKDRFSAERLKGVDSTLKIQPAKLEDSAVYLCASSLALAGLVETQYFGPGTRLLVL.

The gene calls are TRBV10-1 and TRBJ2-7; D is uncertain. V was shortened by 4 bases and J by 6 bases, with 7 bases between the two germline ends. The CDR3 runs to 11 residues. Germline CDR1 WNHNN, CDR2 SYGVQD (reference sequence). As DNA, the CDR3 is TGCGCCAGCAGTGCAGGAATCGAGCAGTACTTC. Protein sequence: CASSAGIEQYF.

The chain carries TRBV7-3 and TRBJ2-3, with 11 nucleotides matching TRBD2. The germline CDR1 and CDR2 sequences are SGHTA and FQGTGA. With V trimmed by 5 bases and J by 0 bases, 4 bases remained unmatched. The CDR3 is made up of 16 amino acids. The CDR3 DNA follows: TGTGCCAGCAGCCCCTTAGCGGGAGGGAGCACAGATACGCAGTATTTT. It translates to CASSPLAGGSTDTQYF.

A note on this clone: This sample includes further DNA sequences coding for the same CDR3. The V call is TRBV27, the J call TRBJ2-1; D is uncertain. Germline V lookup: CDR1 MNHEY, CDR2 SMNVEV (reference sequence). This CDR3 comprises 13 residues. The V and J ends lost 6 bases and 0 bases respectively, with 6 bases between them. CDR3 DNA sequence: TGTGCCAGCAGCTCAGACTCCTACAATGAGCAGTTCTTC. Translating gives CASSSDSYNEQFF.

The chain has TRBV7-8 and TRBJ2-1; D gene unclear. The V end lost 6 bases, the J end lost 9 bases, and 15 bases lay between the germline ends. This CDR3 comprises 13 residues. Germline CDR1 is SGHVS and CDR2 is FQNEAQ. The CDR3 spells CASSYSEAVEQFF. The DNA for the CDR3 is TGTGCCAGCAGTTATTCCGAGGCGGTTGAGCAGTTCTTC.

This clone turned up a few times. J is TRBJ1-5 and V is TRBV15; 7 bases match TRBD1. The length of the CDR3 is 15 residues. The J segment lost 4 bases and the V segment lost 4 bases, leaving 7 bases of the junction unmatched. Germline CDR1 and CDR2: LNHNV and YYDKDF (reference sequence). The CDR3 protein is CATSNNRDRNQPQHF. The CDR3 DNA is TGTGCCACCAGCAACAACCGGGACAGAAATCAGCCCCAGCATTTT.

This chain links TRBV6-8 with TRBJ2-2, with 11 bases lining up with TRBD1. The V segment lost 6 bases and the J segment 6 bases; nucleotides outside the gene matches: 12. Germline lookup yields CDR1 MNHGY and CDR2 SAAAGT. This CDR3 is 17 amino acids long. The CDR3 nucleotides read TGTGCCAGCAGCCGCCCGGGACAGGGGGGAAAGGCCGGGGAGCTGTTTTTT. This codes for CASSRPGQGGKAGELFF.

This chain uses TRBV9 with TRBJ1-5; a possible D gene is TRBD1 (6 bases). CDR1 is SGDLS and CDR2 is YYNGEE in the germline V gene. With 5 bases removed from V and 1 base from J, the gap between germline ends came to 13 bases. The CDR3 is 15 residues long. This CDR3 reads CASSLQGRSNQPQHF. The CDR3 DNA sequence: TGTGCCAGCAGTCTTCAGGGGCGGAGCAATCAGCCCCAGCATTTT.